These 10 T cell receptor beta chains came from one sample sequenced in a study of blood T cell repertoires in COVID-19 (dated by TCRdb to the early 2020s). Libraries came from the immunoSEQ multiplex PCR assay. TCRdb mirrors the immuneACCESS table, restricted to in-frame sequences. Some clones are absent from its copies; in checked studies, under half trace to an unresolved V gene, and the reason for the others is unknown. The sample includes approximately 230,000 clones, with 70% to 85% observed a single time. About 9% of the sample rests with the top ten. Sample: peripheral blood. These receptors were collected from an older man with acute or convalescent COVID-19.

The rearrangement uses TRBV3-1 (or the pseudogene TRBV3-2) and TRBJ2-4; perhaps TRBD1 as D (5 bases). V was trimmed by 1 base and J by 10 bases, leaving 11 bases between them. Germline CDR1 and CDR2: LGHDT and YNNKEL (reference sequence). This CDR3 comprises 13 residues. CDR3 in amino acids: CASSQAGSRIQYF. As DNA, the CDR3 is TGTGCCAGCAGCCAAGCAGGGTCGAGGATTCAGTACTTC.

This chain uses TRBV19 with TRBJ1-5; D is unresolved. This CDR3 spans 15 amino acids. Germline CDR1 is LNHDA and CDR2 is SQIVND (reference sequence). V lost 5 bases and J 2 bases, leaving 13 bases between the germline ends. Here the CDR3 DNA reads TGTGCCAGTAGTCGGTCCGGTCGGGGCAATCAGCCCCAGCATTTT. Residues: CASSRSGRGNQPQHF.

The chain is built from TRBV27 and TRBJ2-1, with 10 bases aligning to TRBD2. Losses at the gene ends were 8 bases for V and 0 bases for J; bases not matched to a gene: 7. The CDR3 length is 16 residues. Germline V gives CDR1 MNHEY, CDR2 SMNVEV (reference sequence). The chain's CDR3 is CASAGLAWGSYNEQFF. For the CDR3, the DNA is TGTGCCAGCGCGGGACTAGCGTGGGGCTCCTACAATGAGCAGTTCTTC.

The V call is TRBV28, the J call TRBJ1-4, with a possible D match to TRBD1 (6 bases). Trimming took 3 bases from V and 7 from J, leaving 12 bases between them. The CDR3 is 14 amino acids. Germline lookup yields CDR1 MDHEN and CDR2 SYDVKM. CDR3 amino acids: CASSLGGAGEKLFF. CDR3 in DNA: TGTGCCAGCAGTTTGGGGGGGGCTGGTGAAAAACTGTTTTTT.

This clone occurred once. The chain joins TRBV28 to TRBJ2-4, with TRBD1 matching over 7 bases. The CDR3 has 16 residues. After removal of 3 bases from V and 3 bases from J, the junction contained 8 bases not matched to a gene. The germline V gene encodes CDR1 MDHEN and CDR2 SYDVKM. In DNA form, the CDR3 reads TGTGCCAGCAGTTTGACAGGGATGCCCCTCAAAAACATTCAGTACTTC. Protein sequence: CASSLTGMPLKNIQYF.

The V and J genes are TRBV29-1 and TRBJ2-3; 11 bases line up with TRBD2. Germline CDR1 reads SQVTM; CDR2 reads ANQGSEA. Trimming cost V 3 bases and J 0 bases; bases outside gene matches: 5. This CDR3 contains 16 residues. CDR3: CSVDGLAGRSTDTQYF. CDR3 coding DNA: TGCAGCGTTGATGGACTAGCGGGCCGTAGCACAGATACGCAGTATTTT.

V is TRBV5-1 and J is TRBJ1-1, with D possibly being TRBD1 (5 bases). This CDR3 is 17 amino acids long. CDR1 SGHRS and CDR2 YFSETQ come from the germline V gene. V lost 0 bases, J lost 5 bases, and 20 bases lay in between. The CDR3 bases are TGCGCCAGCAGCTTGGCCAGGTGGGAGAAGGGGAGGACTGAAGCTTTCTTT. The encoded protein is CASSLARWEKGRTEAFF.

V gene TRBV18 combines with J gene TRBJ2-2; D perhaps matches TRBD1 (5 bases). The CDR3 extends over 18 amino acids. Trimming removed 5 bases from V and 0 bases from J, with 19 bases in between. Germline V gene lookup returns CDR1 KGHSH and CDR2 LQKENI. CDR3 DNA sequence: TGTGCCAGCTCATCTTGGACACCCAGAACAACGAACACCGGGGAGCTGTTTTTT. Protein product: CASSSWTPRTTNTGELFF. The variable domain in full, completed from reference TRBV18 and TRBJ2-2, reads NAGVMQNPRHLVRRRGQEARLRCSPMKGHSHVYWYRQLPEEGLKFMVYLQKENIIDESGMPKERFSAEFPKEGPSILRIQQVVRGDSAAYFCASSSWTPRTTNTGELFFGEGSRLTVL.

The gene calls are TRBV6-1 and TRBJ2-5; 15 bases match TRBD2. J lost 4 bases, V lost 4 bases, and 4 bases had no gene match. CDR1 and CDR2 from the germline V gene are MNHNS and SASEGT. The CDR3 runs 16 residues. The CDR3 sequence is CASSVGGLAGGETQYF. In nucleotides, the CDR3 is TGTGCCAGCAGTGTAGGGGGACTAGCGGGAGGAGAGACCCAGTACTTC.

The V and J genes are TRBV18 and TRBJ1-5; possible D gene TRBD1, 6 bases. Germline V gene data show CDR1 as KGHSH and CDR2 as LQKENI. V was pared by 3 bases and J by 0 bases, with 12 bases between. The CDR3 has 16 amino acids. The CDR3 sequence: CASSPGTGISNQPQHF. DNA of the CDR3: TGTGCCAGCTCACCGGGAACAGGGATTAGCAATCAGCCCCAGCATTTT.